These 18 T cell receptor beta chains came from one sample sequenced in a study of T cells in Graves' hyperthyroidism and ophthalmopathy. What was amplified from RNA transcripts were TCR beta CDR3 regions. TCR CDR3 regions were first amplified by RT-PCR with HTBI primers. TCRdb re-called the multiplex PCR reads with MiXCR, one entry per CDR3 protein. This repertoire shows 400,000 to 550,000 distinct CDR3 sequences, around 14% found once; its top ten account for 17%. The source material was blood. The receptors stem from a woman aged 18-29 years with Graves' hyperthyroidism.

This clonotype was seen a few times. The V gene is TRBV20-1, the J gene TRBJ1-5, with 10 bases fitting TRBD1. The CDR3 covers 14 residues. V lost 6 bases and J lost 2; bases outside the gene matches: 4. Germline V gives CDR1 DFQATT, CDR2 SNEGSKA (reference sequence). DNA of the CDR3: TGCAGTGCAAATGGACAGGGGGGCAATCAGCCCCAGCATTTT. Amino acids: CSANGQGGNQPQHF.

This clonotype was picked up many times. The chain has TRBV28 and TRBJ2-1; TRBD1 matches at 10 bases. Germline CDR1 MDHEN, CDR2 SYDVKM. The J segment lost 8 bases and the V segment lost 0 bases, leaving 10 bases of the junction unmatched. This CDR3 has 17 amino acids. CDR3 region: CASSLWTGTGAHDEQFF. The CDR3 DNA reads as TGTGCCAGCAGTTTATGGACCGGGACAGGGGCGCACGATGAGCAGTTCTTC.

This clonotype has a count of ten or more. The CDR3 DNA follows: TGTGCCAGCAGCCCTACAGGGGCCCAAGGAAGCAATCAGCCCCAGCATTTT. Translation: CASSPTGAQGSNQPQHF. The chain employs TRBV11-2 and TRBJ1-5, with 7 bases lining up with TRBD1. V lost 5 bases, J lost 1 base, and 11 bases stayed unmatched. Germline CDR1 reads SGHAT; CDR2 reads FQNNGV. This CDR3 has 17 amino acids.

The table lists this clonotype with many counts. The chain carries TRBV9 and TRBJ2-2; D not resolved. This CDR3 region has 16 residues. V shed 6 bases and J shed 3 bases, with 18 bases lying between them. CDR1 SGDLS and CDR2 YYNGEE come from the germline V gene. The CDR3 sequence is CASKHNSLLDTGELFF. The CDR3 coding sequence is TGTGCCAGCAAACATAACTCCCTGTTAGACACCGGGGAGCTGTTTTTT.

This clonotype was seen at least ten times. J is TRBJ2-7 and V is TRBV3-1; TRBD2 matches 8 bases. The CDR3 has 14 residues. V was pared by 1 base and J by 3 bases, with 2 bases of the junction left unmatched. The V gene's germline CDR1 is LGHDT and CDR2 YNNKEL (reference sequence). In nucleotides, the CDR3 is TGTGCCAGCAGCCAAGGCGGGAGGCACTACGAGCAGTACGTC. It is translated as CASSQGGRHYEQYV.

The chain joins TRBV9 to TRBJ1-6; 7 nucleotides align to TRBD1. Per germline, CDR1 SGDLS and CDR2 YYNGEE. The CDR3 is 15 residues long. V lost 0 bases, J lost 4 bases, and 1 base stayed unmatched. The CDR3 region is CASSVAGGYNSPLHF. Here the CDR3 DNA reads TGTGCCAGCAGCGTAGCAGGGGGATATAATTCACCCCTCCACTTT. Complete variable domain (other parts from reference TRBV9 and TRBJ1-6): DSGVTQTPKHLITATGQRVTLRCSPRSGDLSVYWYQQSLDQGLQFLIQYYNGEERAKGNILERFSAQQFPDLHSELNLSSLELGDSALYFCASSVAGGYNSPLHFGNGTRLTVT.

This clonotype was counted a few times. The chain joins TRBV20-1 to TRBJ1-5; D remains unclear. Germline loops: CDR1 DFQATT, CDR2 SNEGSKA (reference sequence). Trimming pared 0 bases from V and 4 bases from J, leaving 4 bases between. The CDR3 runs 12 residues. The CDR3 coding sequence is TGCAGTGCTAGAGATAGGAATCAGCCCCAGCATTTT. It encodes CSARDRNQPQHF.

This sequence joins TRBV4-1 and TRBJ2-7; D gene uncertain. This CDR3 region has 14 residues. The germline CDR1 and CDR2 sequences are MGHRA and YSYEKL. V dropped 0 bases and J dropped 3 bases, with 9 bases sitting between them. The CDR3 loop is CASSQDPNGYEQYF. The CDR3 DNA reads TGCGCCAGCAGCCAAGATCCGAATGGCTACGAGCAGTACTTC.

The rearrangement joins TRBV11-3 to TRBJ2-4, with D possibly TRBD1 on 5 matching bases. Trimming removed 1 base from V and 6 bases from J, with 10 bases in between. Germline-derived CDR1 and CDR2 are SGHNT and YENEEA. The CDR3 loop spans 14 amino acids. The CDR3 spells CASSLGGTVNIQYF. The DNA of the CDR3 is TGTGCCAGCAGCTTAGGGGGCACCGTAAACATTCAGTACTTC.

This clonotype was seen more than once but under ten times. The rearrangement uses TRBV29-1 and TRBJ2-2, with D perhaps matching TRBD2 (5 bases). Germline V gene lookup returns CDR1 SQVTM and CDR2 ANQGSEA. Trimming removed 7 bases from V and 6 bases from J, with 18 bases in between. The CDR3 length is 14 residues. This CDR3 reads CSGVVSGMAGELFF. The CDR3 DNA follows: TGCAGCGGTGTAGTGTCCGGGATGGCCGGGGAGCTGTTTTTT.

The J gene is TRBJ2-3, the V gene TRBV10-3, with 9 bases fitting TRBD2. V shed 1 base, J shed 3 bases, and the junction held 11 bases outside the gene matches. The CDR3 is made up of 18 amino acids. Germline V gene data show CDR1 as ENHRY and CDR2 as SYGVKD. In DNA, the CDR3 is TGTGCCATCAGTGAGTACGGCAGGGCTAGCGGGACGACAGATACGCAGTATTTT. Encoded protein: CAISEYGRASGTTDTQYF.

The chain recombines TRBV24-1 with TRBJ2-3; no definite D call. Trimming took off 4 bases at V and 0 bases at J, with 7 bases between the two ends. From germline, CDR1 is KGHDR and CDR2 SFDVKD. The CDR3 has 14 residues. The CDR3 loop reads CATSEAESTDTQYF. Written as DNA, the CDR3 is TGTGCCACCAGTGAGGCGGAGAGCACAGATACGCAGTATTTT.

In nucleotides, the CDR3 is TGCGCCAGCAGCCAAGCCCCCCTTACACCCAGGGGTACTGAAGCTTTCTTT. Translation gives CASSQAPLTPRGTEAFF. This chain links TRBV4-1 with TRBJ1-1, with D perhaps TRBD1 (6 bases). The ends were cut back, 1 base at V and 5 bases at J, with 20 bases in the middle. The CDR3 is made up of 17 amino acids. In germline, CDR1 is MGHRA, CDR2 YSYEKL.

The sample holds many counts of this clonotype. V is TRBV7-2 and J is TRBJ2-1, with a tentative D call TRBD2 (6 bases). Germline V gene lookup returns CDR1 SGHTA and CDR2 FQGNSA. V was trimmed by 4 bases and J by 4 bases, leaving 11 bases between them. The CDR3 runs 14 residues. The CDR3 is CASSYGTPYNEQFF. DNA for the CDR3: TGTGCCAGCAGCTACGGGACTCCTTACAATGAGCAGTTCTTC.

At least ten counts were recorded for this clonotype. The chain recombines TRBV18 with TRBJ2-7; 8 nucleotides line up with TRBD1. The CDR3 spans 15 residues. Germline V CDR1 and CDR2: KGHSH, LQKENI. The J segment lost 1 base and the V segment lost 5 bases, leaving 7 bases of the junction unmatched. The CDR3 DNA reads TGTGCCAGCTCATGGGGTACAGGGGGATCCTACGAGCAGTACTTC. Protein product: CASSWGTGGSYEQYF.

This clonotype has a single count. Since a much larger clone is just one base distant, this may be a read error. The rearrangement uses TRBV20-1 and TRBJ1-1; D uncertain. This CDR3 has 14 amino acids. Between the trimmed V and J ends, which lost 3 bases and 3 bases, there was a span of 14 bases. Per germline, CDR1 DFQATT and CDR2 SNEGSKA (reference sequence). CDR3 in DNA: TGCAGTGCTAGCGTCACGCAGGTGGACACTGAAGCTTTCTTT. This encodes CSASVTQVDTEAFF.

V gene TRBV10-3 combines with J gene TRBJ1-1; possibly TRBD1 for D (6 bases). Germline CDR1 and CDR2: ENHRY and SYGVKD. V dropped 0 bases and J dropped 4 bases, with 12 bases sitting between them. The CDR3 length is 15 residues. CDR3 in amino acids: CAISESRRGVTEAFF. DNA for the CDR3: TGTGCCATCAGTGAGTCCAGGAGGGGGGTCACTGAAGCTTTCTTT.

This clonotype was seen at least ten times. The rearrangement joins TRBV5-1 to TRBJ2-7; TRBD2 might be the D (7 bases). Germline V gene lookup returns CDR1 SGHRS and CDR2 YFSETQ. The CDR3 contains 13 residues. The V and J ends lost 6 bases and 3 bases respectively, with 13 bases between them. Here the CDR3 DNA reads TGCGCCAGCACTCGGGGGGCCGACTACGAGCAGTACTTC. It codes for CASTRGADYEQYF.